The 29 T cell receptor beta chains below all came from one sample that was sequenced in a study of blood T cells in healthy people across ages. A second PCR, run for about 7 to 11 cycles, used a sample-barcoded 5' primer plus a J-beta primer mix. In TCRdb, the 5' RACE reads were re-called with MiXCR into one record per CDR3 protein. Of 700,000 or so distinct CDR3 sequences in the sample, roughly 20% were seen once. The specimen was blood. The source is a man aged 65-85 years in good health.

This chain uses TRBV6-2 or TRBV6-3 with TRBJ2-1; 10 nucleotides match TRBD2. CDR1 and CDR2 (germline): MNHEY, SVGEGT. This CDR3 region has 15 residues. Unmatched junction bases numbered 2, after V lost 1 base and J lost 5 bases. DNA for the CDR3: TGTGCCAGCAGTTACTGGACTAGCGGAAACAATGAGCAGTTCTTC. The encoded protein is CASSYWTSGNNEQFF.

The chain joins TRBV12-3 or TRBV12-4 to TRBJ1-1, with unresolved D. There are 13 residues in the CDR3. V lost 2 bases, J lost 5 bases, and 9 bases lay in between. This CDR3 is CASSLRVGTEAFF. The CDR3 region has the DNA TGTGCCAGCAGTTTAAGGGTAGGAACTGAAGCTTTCTTT.

This clonotype was seen only a few times. The gene calls are TRBV7-9 and TRBJ1-4, with 10 bases that match TRBD1. CDR3 size: 19 residues. Germline CDR1 reads SEHNR; CDR2 reads FQNEAQ (reference sequence). V trimming: 3 bases; J trimming: 2 bases; junction bases outside the gene matches: 12. The CDR3 loop reads CASSLRYGDRGFTNEKLFF. The CDR3 nucleotides are TGTGCCAGCAGCTTGCGGTATGGGGACAGGGGTTTCACTAATGAAAAACTGTTTTTT.

The sample holds a few counts of this clonotype. The chain couples TRBV12-3 or TRBV12-4 to TRBJ1-4, with D hard to call. This CDR3 has 15 amino acids. Deletions cut 5 bases from V and 8 bases from J, with 18 bases between. The CDR3 loop reads CASSPSHNLVEKLFF. CDR3 nucleotide sequence: TGTGCCAGCAGTCCCTCTCACAATCTCGTAGAAAAACTGTTTTTT.

The chain links TRBV6-5 to TRBJ2-2; D perhaps matches TRBD2 (6 bases). The germline gives CDR1 MNHEY, CDR2 SVGAGI. CDR3 length: 11 amino acids. V gave up 11 bases and J gave up 7 bases, with 11 bases separating them. CDR3 loop: CASKRVGELFF. CDR3 DNA sequence: TGTGCCTCTAAGCGGGTCGGGGAGCTGTTTTTT.

This clonotype was found many times. The genes are TRBV20-1 and TRBJ2-3, with TRBD2 identical over 12 bases. The germline CDR1 and CDR2 sequences are DFQATT and SNEGSKA (reference sequence). This CDR3 comprises 16 residues. V shed 0 bases, J shed 5 bases, and the junction held 6 bases outside the gene matches. The chain's CDR3 is CSAREGTSGRGDTQYF. In DNA form, the CDR3 reads TGCAGTGCTAGAGAGGGGACTAGCGGGCGTGGAGATACGCAGTATTTT.

The chain recombines TRBV11-2 with TRBJ2-5; weak D call: TRBD1 (6 bases). The J call is doubtful: the DNA matches TRBJ2-1 better. The CDR3 runs to 14 residues. CDR1 is SGHAT and CDR2 is FQNNGV in the germline V gene. This chain's CDR3 is CASSLEGVRGEQFF. The CDR3 nucleotides read TGTGCCAGCAGCTTAGAGGGCGTTAGGGGGGAGCAGTTCTTC.

Ten or more counts support this clonotype. This chain connects TRBV5-1 to TRBJ1-2; possible D gene TRBD1, 5 bases. The CDR3 has 15 residues. The V and J ends lost 4 bases and 2 bases respectively, with 15 bases between them. Germline CDR1 is SGHRS and CDR2 is YFSETQ. Written as DNA, the CDR3 is TGCGCCAGCAGCCCCCGGGGAGGGGACAACTATGGCTACACCTTC. It is translated as CASSPRGGDNYGYTF.

The chain links TRBV6-2 or TRBV6-3 to TRBJ2-3; D is perhaps TRBD1 (5 bases). Per germline, CDR1 MNHEY and CDR2 SVGEGT. The V end lost 11 bases, the J end lost 1 base, and 16 bases lay between the germline ends. The CDR3 is 14 amino acids. CDR3 sequence reads: CAGKGLSGTDTQYF. CDR3 nucleotides: TGTGCCGGAAAGGGGCTGTCGGGCACAGATACGCAGTATTTT.

This clonotype turned up a few times. The chain has TRBV6-2 or TRBV6-3 and TRBJ2-1; D unresolved. The germline V gene encodes CDR1 MNHEY and CDR2 SVGEGT. The V end was cut by 1 base, the J end by 1 base, with 8 bases between. The CDR3 is 15 residues long. CDR3: CASSYLGSSYNEQFF. The DNA of the CDR3 is TGTGCCAGCAGTTACTTGGGTTCATCCTACAATGAGCAGTTCTTC.

V is TRBV12-3 or TRBV12-4 and J is TRBJ2-4, with a weak D call TRBD2 (5 bases). With 1 base removed from V and 1 base from J, the gap between germline ends came to 17 bases. The CDR3 sequence is 18 residues long. CDR3 region: CASSLGYEGGSAKNIQYF. CDR3 in DNA: TGTGCCAGCAGTTTAGGTTACGAAGGAGGTTCGGCCAAAAACATTCAGTACTTC.

This clonotype was found a few times. This sequence joins TRBV7-6 and TRBJ2-3; D is perhaps TRBD2 (6 bases). V lost 3 bases and J lost 5, with 12 bases in between. Germline loops: CDR1 SGHVS, CDR2 FNYEAQ. This CDR3 is built from 14 residues. CDR3 DNA: TGTGCCAGCAGCTTTACTAGCCCCGAAGATACGCAGTATTTT. This encodes CASSFTSPEDTQYF.

V usage is TRBV6-6 and J usage is TRBJ2-3; 8 bases map to TRBD2. The junction had 10 bases not matched to a gene; V was cut back by 8 bases and J by 9 bases. This CDR3 is built from 13 residues. The germline CDR1 and CDR2 sequences are MNHNY and SVGAGI (reference sequence). The CDR3 region has the DNA TGTGCCAGCGTGGGGACTAGAATCTCCACGCAGTATTTT. It yields the protein CASVGTRISTQYF.

The chain is built from TRBV24-1 and TRBJ2-3; D is unresolved. The V gene lost 4 bases and the J gene lost 1 base, with 14 bases spanning the gap. The CDR3 has 16 residues. Germline lookup yields CDR1 KGHDR and CDR2 SFDVKD. DNA of the CDR3: TGTGCCACCAGTGACCTTTCTGGACCAGGCACAGATACGCAGTATTTT. This encodes CATSDLSGPGTDTQYF.

This clonotype was detected a few times. V is TRBV10-3 and J is TRBJ1-1, with D uncertain. The CDR3 length is 13 residues. Germline V gene sequence: CDR1 ENHRY, CDR2 SYGVKD. V gave up 4 bases and J gave up 1 base, with 7 bases separating them. The CDR3 protein is CAISAQRNTEAFF. The CDR3, as DNA: TGTGCCATCAGTGCCCAGAGGAACACTGAAGCTTTCTTT.

The genes are TRBV28 and TRBJ2-7; perhaps TRBD1 as D (5 bases). Trimming removed 6 bases from V and 3 bases from J, with 15 bases in between. CDR1 and CDR2 from the germline V gene are MDHEN and SYDVKM. The CDR3 length is 14 residues. CDR3 region: CASRKRQPGYEQYF. The CDR3 nucleotides read TGTGCCAGCAGAAAAAGACAGCCAGGCTACGAGCAGTACTTC.

Here the CDR3 DNA reads TGTGCCAGCAGCCCTACTAGCGGGGGGCTCAAATCAGATACGCAGTATTTT. Its protein product is CASSPTSGGLKSDTQYF. The chain uses TRBV27 and TRBJ2-3; 12 nucleotides line up with TRBD2. The CDR3 spans 17 residues. CDR1 is MNHEY and CDR2 is SMNVEV in the germline V gene (reference sequence). Trimming took 6 bases from V and 4 from J; bases not matched to a gene: 11.

This clonotype was picked up many times. The CDR3 DNA reads TGTGCCAGCAGCCGGACCGCCAATCAGCCCCAGCATTTT. Its protein is CASSRTANQPQHF. The chain employs TRBV5-6 and TRBJ1-5; D uncertain. V was trimmed by 4 bases and J by 3 bases, leaving 8 bases between them. Germline CDR1 SGHDT, CDR2 YYEEEE. The CDR3 loop spans 13 amino acids.

This clonotype appeared a few times. The gene calls are TRBV11-2 and TRBJ2-5; TRBD2 matches 12 bases. The J call is doubtful: the DNA matches TRBJ2-1 better. The CDR3 has 18 amino acids. Germline values: CDR1 SGHAT, CDR2 FQNNGV. Written as DNA, the CDR3 is TGTGCCAGCCCCTGGGTGACTAGCGGGAGCAAGGGCTACAATGAGCAGTTCTTC. Translated, it gives CASPWVTSGSKGYNEQFF.

This clonotype was picked up a small number of times. The V gene is TRBV12-5, the J gene TRBJ2-3; 8 bases line up with TRBD2. V was pared by 3 bases and J by 4 bases, with 6 bases of the junction left unmatched. Germline CDR1 LGHNT, CDR2 FRNRAP. The CDR3 runs 15 residues. CDR3 protein: CASGFNSGNADTQYF. The DNA of the CDR3 is TGTGCTAGTGGTTTTAATAGCGGGAACGCAGATACGCAGTATTTT.

This clonotype was seen only a few times. The rearrangement uses TRBV12-3 or TRBV12-4 and TRBJ2-1, with unresolved D. Trimming removed 4 bases at V and 6 bases at J, with 10 bases between. CDR3 length: 13 residues. The CDR3 DNA follows: TGTGCCAGCAGTTCGTCAGTCTTCAATGAGCAGTTCTTC. Translating gives CASSSSVFNEQFF.

The chain joins TRBV11-1 to TRBJ2-1; 7 bases line up with TRBD2. The J segment lost 8 bases and the V segment lost 5 bases, leaving 15 bases of the junction unmatched. CDR1 is SGHAT and CDR2 is FQDESV in the germline V gene (reference sequence). The CDR3 totals 16 residues. The CDR3 is CASSRRSTPRGDEQFF. The DNA of the CDR3 is TGTGCCAGCAGCCGTCGGTCTACGCCCCGGGGGGATGAGCAGTTCTTC. Full variable domain (missing parts from reference TRBV11-1 and TRBJ2-1): EAEVAQSPRYKITEKSQAVAFWCDPISGHATLYWYRQILGQGPELLVQFQDESVVDDSQLPKDRFSAERLKGVDSTLKIQPAELGDSAMYLCASSRRSTPRGDEQFFGPGTRLTVL.

This clonotype has just a few counts. V usage is TRBV6-5 and J usage is TRBJ2-5; D is uncertain. V lost 0 bases, J lost 2 bases, and 7 bases lay in between. CDR1 and CDR2 from the germline V gene are MNHEY and SVGAGI. There are 14 residues in the CDR3. CDR3 bases: TGTGCCAGCAGTTACTCTTACAGTCAAGAGACCCAGTACTTC. Its protein product is CASSYSYSQETQYF.

V and J are TRBV7-7 and TRBJ2-5; 7 bases are a match to TRBD1. Germline values: CDR1 SSHAT, CDR2 FNYEAQ (reference sequence). The length of the CDR3 is 14 residues. The ends lost 5 bases at V and 1 base at J; junction bases unmatched: 4. The CDR3 nucleotides read TGTGCCAGCAGCAGGGACAGTCGCCAAGAGACCCAGTACTTC. Translating it yields CASSRDSRQETQYF.

The V call is TRBV7-2, the J call TRBJ2-4; the match to TRBD1 covers 9 bases. Germline V gene lookup returns CDR1 SGHTA and CDR2 FQGNSA. Trimming at V came to 1 base and at J to 7 bases, leaving 5 bases not matched to a gene. The CDR3 length is 15 residues. CDR3 loop: CASSLEQGAWNIQYF. DNA for the CDR3: TGTGCCAGCAGCTTAGAACAGGGGGCGTGGAACATTCAGTACTTC.

CDR3 sequence (DNA): TGTGCCAGCAGCTTACAAGGTAGCGGGAGCCAGACCCAGTACTTC. Its translation is CASSLQGSGSQTQYF. The V gene is TRBV7-3, the J gene TRBJ2-1; TRBD2 aligns across 9 bases. The DNA end lines up better with TRBJ2-5; the J call may be wrong. Per germline, CDR1 SGHTA and CDR2 FQGTGA. The CDR3 spans 15 residues.

This chain joins TRBV5-1 and TRBJ2-3; no firm D call. The CDR3 runs to 15 residues. The V gene lost 0 bases and the J gene lost 2 bases, with 10 bases spanning the gap. Germline V gives CDR1 SGHRS, CDR2 YFSETQ. CDR3 sequence reads: CASSLGGKYTDTQYF. CDR3 sequence (DNA): TGCGCCAGCAGCTTGGGCGGCAAATACACAGATACGCAGTATTTT. Combining the CDR3 with reference TRBV5-1 and TRBJ2-3 gives the whole variable domain KAGVTQTPRYLIKTRGQQVTLSCSPISGHRSVSWYQQTPGQGLQFLFEYFSETQRNKGNFPGRFSGRQFSNSRSEMNVSTLELGDSALYLCASSLGGKYTDTQYFGPGTRLTVL.

The rearrangement links TRBV7-2 to TRBJ2-3, with D possibly matching TRBD1 (6 bases). Germline values: CDR1 SGHTA, CDR2 FQGNSA. V was shortened by 6 bases and J by 6 bases, with 25 bases between the two germline ends. The CDR3 has 17 residues. The CDR3 DNA follows: TGTGCCAGCAGTCCACAGGGCCCCGGGACCCGCGTGGATACGCAGTATTTT. Its protein is CASSPQGPGTRVDTQYF.

This clonotype was observed a handful of times. CDR3 nucleotide sequence: TGTGCCAGCTCACGGGAGGGACGGCCTAACTATGGCTACACCTTC. This codes for CASSREGRPNYGYTF. This chain uses TRBV18 with TRBJ1-2, with D possibly TRBD1 on 5 matching bases. Germline values: CDR1 KGHSH, CDR2 LQKENI. V was pared by 4 bases and J by 0 bases, with 12 bases between. This CDR3 is built from 15 residues.